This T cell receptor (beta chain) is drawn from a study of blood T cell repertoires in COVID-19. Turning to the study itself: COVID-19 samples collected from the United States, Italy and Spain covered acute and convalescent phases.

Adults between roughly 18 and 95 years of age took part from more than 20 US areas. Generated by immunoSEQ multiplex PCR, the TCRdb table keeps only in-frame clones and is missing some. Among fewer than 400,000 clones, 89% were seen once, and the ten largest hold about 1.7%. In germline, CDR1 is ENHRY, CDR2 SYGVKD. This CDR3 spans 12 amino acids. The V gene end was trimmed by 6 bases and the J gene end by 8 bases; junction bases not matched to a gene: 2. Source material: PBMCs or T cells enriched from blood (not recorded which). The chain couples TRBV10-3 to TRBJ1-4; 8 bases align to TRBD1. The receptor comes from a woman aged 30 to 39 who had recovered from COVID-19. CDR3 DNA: TGTGCCATCAGCCGACAGGGGGAAAAACTGTTTTTT. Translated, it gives CAISRQGEKLFF.